By proportion, the clone carrying this T cell receptor (beta chain) is medium-sized. Antigen specificity is unknown. There are 14 residues in the CDR3. Trimming took 2 bases from V and 3 from J; bases not matched to a gene: 1. The V gene's germline CDR1 is MNHNY and CDR2 SVGAGI (reference sequence). All patients were treatment-naive before thyroid surgery. This sample is drawn from a study of metastatic and nonmetastatic thyroid tumors. Study-wide background: Repertoires from blood and tumor or nodule tissue of malignant and benign thyroid patients were compared.

Original processing methods: Differences in CDR3 between clinicopathological groups were drawn on to build a classifier intended to discriminate distant-metastatic papillary thyroid cancer patients. MiXCR re-clonotyped the PCR reads for TCRdb. The V and J calls were not made by the authors but by TCRdb's processing. The data hold about 25,000 clones, with around 20% observed a single time. General study findings and limits: Benign nodules were reported to have significantly lower TCR beta diversity than malignant thyroid tumors, in blood and tumor.

The receptor comes from a female donor with papillary thyroid cancer or a benign thyroid nodule (not recorded which). Some clones in this sample may be carry-over from other donors' samples. The chain employs TRBV6-6 and TRBJ2-7; 10 nucleotides match TRBD2. Input material: adjacent normal tissue. The CDR3 region is CASSYSGRVYEQYF. The CDR3 region has the DNA TGTGCCAGCAGTTACAGCGGGAGGGTCTACGAGCAGTACTTC.